This T cell receptor (beta chain) was profiled in a study of blood T cell repertoires in COVID-19. As for the study in general: COVID-19 samples collected from the United States, Italy and Spain covered acute and convalescent phases.

The CDR3 is 13 residues long. V lost 6 bases and J 2 bases, leaving 11 bases between the germline ends. The germline gives CDR1 MDHEN, CDR2 SYDVKM. In the study's own analysis: The authors estimated nucleated cell counts from reference gene primer amplification. Using immunoSEQ multiplex PCR, the repertoire was profiled, and TCRdb retains in-frame clones only, with some absent. The V and J calls and the clone size are those of that table, but D and trimming were determined from the DNA. The repertoire consists of around 260,000 clones, with 88% occurring once and the leading ten covering roughly 10%.

This chain links TRBV28 with TRBJ2-7, with D perhaps matching TRBD2 (6 bases). The sequenced material came from peripheral blood. This TCR came from a woman aged 65 to 85 with COVID-19, enrolled during active disease. CDR3 DNA sequence: TGTGCCAGCAGCGATAGCGGCCCCTACGAGCAGTACTTC. This gives the protein CASSDSGPYEQYF.